A single T cell receptor (beta chain) is shown here with its context. From germline, CDR1 is SGHTA and CDR2 FQGNSA. The V and J ends lost 5 bases and 17 bases respectively, with 19 bases between them. The CDR3 has 13 residues. The sample comes from a study of OX40 agonist ivuxolimab in advanced cancers. Study-level background: The diagnoses of dose-escalation patients were hepatocellular carcinoma, melanoma, renal cell or head and neck cancer.

Sequencing used immunoSEQ multiplex PCR; TCRdb keeps in-frame clones, though not all of them. The sample holds about 66,000 clones; less than 85% are singletons and the top ten take less than 5%. The sequence was collected from an adult with an advanced solid tumor such as melanoma, head and neck, liver or kidney cancer. This sequence joins TRBV7-2 and TRBJ2-6; maybe TRBD2 (9 bases). Sequences were derived from CD4+ or CD8+ T cells sorted from blood, sampled in a trial of the OX40 agonist ivuxolimab. The DNA of the CDR3 is TGTGCCAGCAGCCCAGGGGGCGGGGGGGCGGTGACTTTC. Translating it yields CASSPGGGGAVTF.